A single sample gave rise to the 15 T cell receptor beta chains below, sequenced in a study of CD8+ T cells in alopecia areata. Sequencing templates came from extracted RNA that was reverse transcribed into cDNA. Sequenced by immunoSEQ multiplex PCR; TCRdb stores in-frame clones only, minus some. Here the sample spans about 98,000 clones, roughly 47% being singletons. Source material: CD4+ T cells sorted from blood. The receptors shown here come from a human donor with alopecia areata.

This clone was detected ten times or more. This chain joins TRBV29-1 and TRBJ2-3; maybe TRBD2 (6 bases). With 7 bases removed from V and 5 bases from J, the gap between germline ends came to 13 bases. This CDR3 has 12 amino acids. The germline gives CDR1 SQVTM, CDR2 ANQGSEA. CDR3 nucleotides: TGCAGCGCCGGGCCGCGGGGAGATACGCAGTATTTT. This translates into CSAGPRGDTQYF.

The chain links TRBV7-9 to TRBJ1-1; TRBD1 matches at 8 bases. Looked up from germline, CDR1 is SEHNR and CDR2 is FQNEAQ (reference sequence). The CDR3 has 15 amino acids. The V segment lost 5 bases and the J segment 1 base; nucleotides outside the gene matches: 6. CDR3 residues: CASSDRQGTNTEAFF. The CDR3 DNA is TGTGCCAGCAGCGACCGACAGGGGACGAACACTGAAGCTTTCTTT.

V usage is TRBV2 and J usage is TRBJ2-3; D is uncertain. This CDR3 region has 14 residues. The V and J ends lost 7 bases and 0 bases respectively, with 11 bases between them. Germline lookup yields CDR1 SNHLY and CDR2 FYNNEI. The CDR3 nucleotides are TGTGCCAGCATCGGCGGTTCTAGCACAGATACGCAGTATTTT. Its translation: CASIGGSSTDTQYF.

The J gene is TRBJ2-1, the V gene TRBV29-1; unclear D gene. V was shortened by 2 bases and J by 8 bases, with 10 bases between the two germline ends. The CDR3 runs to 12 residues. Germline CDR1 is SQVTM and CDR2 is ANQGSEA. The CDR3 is CSVEFSVDEQFF. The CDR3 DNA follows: TGCAGCGTTGAATTTAGTGTCGATGAGCAGTTCTTC.

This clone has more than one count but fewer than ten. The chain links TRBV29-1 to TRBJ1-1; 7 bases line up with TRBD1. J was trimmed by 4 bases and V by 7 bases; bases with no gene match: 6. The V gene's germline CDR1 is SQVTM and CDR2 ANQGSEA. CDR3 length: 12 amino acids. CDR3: CSAQGGGTEAFF. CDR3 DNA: TGCAGCGCGCAGGGGGGAGGCACTGAAGCTTTCTTT.

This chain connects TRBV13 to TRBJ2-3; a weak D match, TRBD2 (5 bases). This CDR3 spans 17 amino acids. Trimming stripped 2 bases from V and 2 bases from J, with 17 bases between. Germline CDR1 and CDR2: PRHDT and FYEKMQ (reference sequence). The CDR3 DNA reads TGTGCCAGCAGCTTATGGGCGGACCCGAGGGACACAGATACGCAGTATTTT. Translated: CASSLWADPRDTDTQYF.

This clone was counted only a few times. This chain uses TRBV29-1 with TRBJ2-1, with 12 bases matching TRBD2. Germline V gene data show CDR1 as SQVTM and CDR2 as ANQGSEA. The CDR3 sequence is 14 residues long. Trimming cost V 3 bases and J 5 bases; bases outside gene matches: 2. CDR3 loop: CSVETSGGHNEQFF. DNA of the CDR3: TGCAGCGTTGAGACTAGCGGGGGCCACAATGAGCAGTTCTTC.

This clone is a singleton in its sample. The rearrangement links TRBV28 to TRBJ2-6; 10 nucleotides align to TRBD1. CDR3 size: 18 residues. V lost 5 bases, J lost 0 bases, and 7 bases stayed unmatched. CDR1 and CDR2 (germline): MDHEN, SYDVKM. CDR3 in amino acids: CASSNPGQGFSGANVLTF. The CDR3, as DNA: TGTGCCAGCAGTAATCCGGGACAGGGGTTCTCTGGGGCCAACGTCCTGACTTTC.

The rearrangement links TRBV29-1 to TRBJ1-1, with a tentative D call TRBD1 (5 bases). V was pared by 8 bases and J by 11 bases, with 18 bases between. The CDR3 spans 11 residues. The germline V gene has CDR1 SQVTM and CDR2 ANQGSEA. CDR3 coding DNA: TGCAGCACACAGGACGGTGGCTGGGCTTTCTTT. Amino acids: CSTQDGGWAFF.

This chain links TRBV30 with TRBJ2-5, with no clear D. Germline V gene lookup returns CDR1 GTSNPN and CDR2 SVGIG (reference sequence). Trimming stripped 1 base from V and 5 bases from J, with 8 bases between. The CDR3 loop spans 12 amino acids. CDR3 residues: CAWSGVMETQYF. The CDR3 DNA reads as TGTGCCTGGAGTGGTGTTATGGAGACCCAGTACTTC.

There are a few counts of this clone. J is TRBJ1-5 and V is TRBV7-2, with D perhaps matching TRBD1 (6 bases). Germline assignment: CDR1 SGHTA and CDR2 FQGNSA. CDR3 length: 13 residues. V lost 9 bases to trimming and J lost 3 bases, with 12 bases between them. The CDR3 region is CASTGYNNQPQHF. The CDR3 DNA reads TGTGCCAGTACAGGGTACAACAATCAGCCCCAGCATTTT.

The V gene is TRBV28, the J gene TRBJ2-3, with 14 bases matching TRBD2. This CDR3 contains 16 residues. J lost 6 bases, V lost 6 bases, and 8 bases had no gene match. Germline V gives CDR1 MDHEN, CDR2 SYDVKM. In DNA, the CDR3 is TGTGCCAGCAGGGGGACTAGCGGGAGCGGGCTGGATACGCAGTATTTT. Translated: CASRGTSGSGLDTQYF.

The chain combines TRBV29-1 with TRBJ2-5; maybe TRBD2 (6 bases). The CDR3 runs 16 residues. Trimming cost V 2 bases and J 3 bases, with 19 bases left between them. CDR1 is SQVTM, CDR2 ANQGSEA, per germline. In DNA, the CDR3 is TGCAGCGTTGAATCTCTGAGAGGGACTCATAAAGAGACCCAGTACTTC. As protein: CSVESLRGTHKETQYF.

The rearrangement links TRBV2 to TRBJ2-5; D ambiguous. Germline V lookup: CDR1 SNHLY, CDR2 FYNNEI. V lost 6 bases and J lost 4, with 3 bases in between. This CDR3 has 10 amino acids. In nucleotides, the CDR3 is TGTGCCAGCAGCCGAGAGACCCAGTACTTC. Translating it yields CASSRETQYF.

The CDR3 sequence: CASSYDRKNQPQHF. The CDR3 region has the DNA TGTGCCAGCAGTTACGACAGGAAGAATCAGCCCCAGCATTTT. The chain combines TRBV6-5 with TRBJ1-5; a weak D match, TRBD1 (6 bases). V lost 2 bases and J 4 bases, leaving 9 bases between the germline ends. The CDR3 consists of 14 residues. Looked up from germline, CDR1 is MNHEY and CDR2 is SVGAGI.